The source of this T cell receptor beta chain is a study of blood T cell repertoires in COVID-19. Study in general: Acute and convalescent COVID-19 specimens originated in the United States, Italy and Spain. In each case, the material was cDNA or gDNA derived from T cells, B-cell-depleted T cells, or PBMCs.

Germline V lookup: CDR1 MGHRA, CDR2 YSYEKL. With V trimmed by 3 bases and J by 2 bases, 7 bases remained unmatched. The CDR3 has 18 amino acids. Authors' processing steps: Quantification of nucleated cells was approximated via reference gene primer amplification. TCRdb keeps only in-frame clones here, not all; method: immunoSEQ multiplex PCR. V and J calls plus clone size are reproduced from that table; the DNA served to infer D and trimming. The repertoire holds 80,000 to 95,000 clones, with roughly 90% as singletons. V usage is TRBV4-1 and J usage is TRBJ2-2; 12 bases are a match to TRBD1. The receptor comes from a man aged 50-59 years with active or convalescent COVID-19. The sample consisted of peripheral blood. DNA of the CDR3: TGCGCCAGCAGCCAGACCGGGACAGGGGGCTTAAACACCGGGGAGCTGTTTTTT. Amino acids: CASSQTGTGGLNTGELFF.